Each of the 12 T cell receptor beta chains below was sequenced from the same sample in a study of CXCR3-negative and CXCR3-positive naive CD8 T cells. Study results and caveats: The study found more hydrophobic TRB CDR3s in CXCR3-positive naive cells than in CXCR3-negative naive cells.

TRB cDNA libraries were made by UMI-labeled 5' RACE. From the 5' RACE reads, TCRdb lists one entry per CDR3 protein and no DNA. Its table lists roughly 100,000 distinct CDR3 sequences. These receptors' antigens are unknown. Sequenced: naive CXCR3+ CD8+ T cells from blood. Subset: CD45RO-CCR7+CD27+CD95- naive CD8+ T cells expressing CXCR3 (TNR3+). These receptors were collected from a human donor in good health. Some clones in this sample may be carry-over from other donors' samples.

The rearrangement links TRBV6-5 to TRBJ1-6; TCRdb calls TRBD1, which cannot be checked without DNA. The CDR3 loop spans 16 amino acids. Germline V gene lookup returns CDR1 MNHEY and CDR2 SVGAGI. The CDR3 loop reads CASSYTTPGSNSPLHF.

The rearrangement links TRBV12-3 or TRBV12-4 to TRBJ1-2; no DNA is available, so the TRBD1 call from TCRdb remains unchecked. The CDR3 covers 13 residues. The CDR3: CASSLADSHGYTF.

V gene TRBV29-1 combines with J gene TRBJ2-3; the D gene TCRdb calls, TRBD1, cannot be checked with no DNA. Germline assignment: CDR1 SQVTM and CDR2 ANQGSEA. This CDR3 is 16 amino acids long. Here the CDR3 reads CSVEPPTPLDTDTQYF.

This chain links TRBV5-5 with TRBJ2-3; TCRdb names TRBD2, which stays unverified in the absence of DNA. In germline, CDR1 is SGHKS, CDR2 YYEKEE (reference sequence). The length of the CDR3 is 14 residues. CDR3: CASSFSPAEDTQYF.

V gene TRBV28 combines with J gene TRBJ1-3; TCRdb indicates TRBD1, and absent DNA this call remains unverified. Per the germline V gene, CDR1 is MDHEN and CDR2 is SYDVKM. The CDR3 runs 14 residues. The CDR3 is CASRLGGSGNTIYF.

This CDR3 is CASKINRGLYNEQFF. The chain uses TRBV7-2 and TRBJ2-1; with no DNA, the TCRdb D assignment of TRBD1 cannot be verified. From germline, CDR1 is SGHTA and CDR2 FQGNSA. This CDR3 spans 15 amino acids.

The CDR3 here is CASSSDRVDYGYTF. This sequence joins TRBV7-9 and TRBJ1-2; TCRdb designates TRBD1, a call that cannot be tested without DNA. This CDR3 has 14 amino acids. CDR1 is SEHNR and CDR2 is FQNEAQ in the germline V gene (reference sequence).

This rearrangement joins TRBV7-6 to TRBJ2-7; without DNA, the TCRdb call of TRBD1 cannot be checked. The length of the CDR3 is 15 residues. Germline V gene data show CDR1 as SGHVS and CDR2 as FNYEAQ. This chain's CDR3 is CASSLGTGNTYEQYF.

The V gene is TRBV6-2 or TRBV6-3, the J gene TRBJ2-6; no DNA is available, so the TRBD1 call from TCRdb remains unchecked. Looked up from germline, CDR1 is MNHEY and CDR2 is SVGEGT. The CDR3 runs to 16 residues. The CDR3 here is CASRGQGVSGANVLTF.

The rearrangement joins TRBV11-1 to TRBJ2-2; TCRdb selects TRBD1, and the lack of DNA leaves this call unchecked. CDR1 and CDR2 from the germline V gene are SGHAT and FQDESV (reference sequence). The CDR3 sequence is 16 residues long. CDR3 sequence: CASSTDIGVYTGELFF.

The chain links TRBV6-5 to TRBJ1-2; there is no DNA to check the TCRdb D call of TRBD1. Germline values: CDR1 MNHEY, CDR2 SVGAGI. The CDR3 has 14 amino acids. The CDR3 spells CASSYEGAGYGYTF.

The V and J genes are TRBV3-1 and TRBJ2-3; TCRdb outputs TRBD2, but without DNA this stays unchecked. The CDR3 extends over 15 amino acids. Germline V gene lookup returns CDR1 LGHDT and CDR2 YNNKEL (reference sequence). The chain's CDR3 is CASSQLLAGVDTQYF.